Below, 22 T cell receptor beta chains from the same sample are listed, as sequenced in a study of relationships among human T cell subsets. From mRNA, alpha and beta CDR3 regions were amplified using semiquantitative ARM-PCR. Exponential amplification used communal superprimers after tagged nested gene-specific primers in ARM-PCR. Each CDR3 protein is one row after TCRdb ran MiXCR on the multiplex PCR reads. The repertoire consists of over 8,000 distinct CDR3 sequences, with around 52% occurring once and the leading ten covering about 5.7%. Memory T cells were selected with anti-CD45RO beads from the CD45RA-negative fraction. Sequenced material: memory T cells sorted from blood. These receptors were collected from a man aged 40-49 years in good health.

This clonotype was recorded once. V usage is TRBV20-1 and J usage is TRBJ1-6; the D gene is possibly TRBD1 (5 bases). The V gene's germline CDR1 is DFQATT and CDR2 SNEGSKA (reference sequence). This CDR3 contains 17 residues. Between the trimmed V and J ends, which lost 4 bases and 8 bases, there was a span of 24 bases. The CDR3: CSAIGLRSGGAYSPLHF. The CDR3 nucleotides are TGCAGTGCTATAGGACTTCGGAGCGGAGGGGCCTATTCACCCCTCCACTTT.

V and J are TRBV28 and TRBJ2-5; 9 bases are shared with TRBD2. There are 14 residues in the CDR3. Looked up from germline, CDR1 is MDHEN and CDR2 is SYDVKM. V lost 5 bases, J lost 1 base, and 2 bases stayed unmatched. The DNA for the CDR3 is TGTGCCAGCAGTAGACTAGCGGCCCAAGAGACCCAGTACTTC. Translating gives CASSRLAAQETQYF.

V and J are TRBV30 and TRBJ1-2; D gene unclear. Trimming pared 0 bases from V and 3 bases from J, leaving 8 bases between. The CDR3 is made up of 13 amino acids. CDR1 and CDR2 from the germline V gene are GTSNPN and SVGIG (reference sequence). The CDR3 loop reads CAWSVDFDYGYTF. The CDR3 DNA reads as TGTGCCTGGAGTGTGGACTTCGACTATGGCTACACCTTC.

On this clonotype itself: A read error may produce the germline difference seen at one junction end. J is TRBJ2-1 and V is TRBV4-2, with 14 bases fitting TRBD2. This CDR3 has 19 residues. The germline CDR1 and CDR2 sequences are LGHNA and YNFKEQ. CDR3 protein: CASSQGTSGGPSSYNGQFF. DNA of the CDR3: TGTGCCAGCAGCCAAGGGACTAGCGGGGGGCCCAGCTCCTACAATGGGCAGTTCTTC.

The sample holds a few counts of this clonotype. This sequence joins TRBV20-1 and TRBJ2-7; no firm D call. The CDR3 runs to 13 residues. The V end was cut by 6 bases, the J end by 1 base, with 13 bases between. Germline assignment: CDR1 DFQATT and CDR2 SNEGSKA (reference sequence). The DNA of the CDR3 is TGCAGTGCCCCTAACTCAGGTTCCTACGAGCAGTACTTC. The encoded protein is CSAPNSGSYEQYF.

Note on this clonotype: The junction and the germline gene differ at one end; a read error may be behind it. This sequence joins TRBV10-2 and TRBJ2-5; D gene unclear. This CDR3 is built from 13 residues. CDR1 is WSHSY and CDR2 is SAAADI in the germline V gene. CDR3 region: CAISEKGQETQYF. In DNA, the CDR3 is TGTGCCATCAGTGAAAAGGGACAAGAGACCCAGTACTTC.

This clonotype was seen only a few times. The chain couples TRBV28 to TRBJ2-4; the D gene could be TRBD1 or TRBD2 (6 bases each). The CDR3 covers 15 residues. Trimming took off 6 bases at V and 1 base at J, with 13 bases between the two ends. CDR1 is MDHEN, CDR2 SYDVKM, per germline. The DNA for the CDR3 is TGTGCCAGCAGCACCCGAGGGGGGGCCAAAAACATTCAGTACTTC. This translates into CASSTRGGAKNIQYF.

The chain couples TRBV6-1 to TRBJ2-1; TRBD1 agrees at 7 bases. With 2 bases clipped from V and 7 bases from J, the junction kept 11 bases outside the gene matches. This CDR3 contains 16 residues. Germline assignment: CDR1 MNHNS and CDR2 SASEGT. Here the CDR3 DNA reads TGTGCCAGCAGTGAATCTGACAGGGTGGCAGGGAATGAGCAGTTCTTC. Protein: CASSESDRVAGNEQFF.

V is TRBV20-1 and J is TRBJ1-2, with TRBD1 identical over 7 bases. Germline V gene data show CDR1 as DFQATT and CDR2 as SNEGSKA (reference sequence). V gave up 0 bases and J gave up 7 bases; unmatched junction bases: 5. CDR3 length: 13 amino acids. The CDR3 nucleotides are TGCAGTGCTAGAGAAGGGGGCTCCTTTGGCTACACCTTC. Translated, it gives CSAREGGSFGYTF.

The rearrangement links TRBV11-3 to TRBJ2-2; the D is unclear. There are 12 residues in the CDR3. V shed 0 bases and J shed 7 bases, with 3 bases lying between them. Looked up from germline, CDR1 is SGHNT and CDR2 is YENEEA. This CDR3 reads CASSLEGGELFF. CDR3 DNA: TGTGCCAGCAGCTTAGAGGGCGGGGAGCTGTTTTTT.

The CDR3 DNA reads as TGCGCCAGCAGCCAACCTCTGGGGGGGGATACGCAGTATTTT. Translated: CASSQPLGGDTQYF. The rearrangement links TRBV4-1 to TRBJ2-3; TRBD2 matches at 7 bases. There are 14 residues in the CDR3. The V and J ends lost 2 bases and 6 bases, in that order; junction bases with no gene match: 5. Germline V gene data show CDR1 as MGHRA and CDR2 as YSYEKL.

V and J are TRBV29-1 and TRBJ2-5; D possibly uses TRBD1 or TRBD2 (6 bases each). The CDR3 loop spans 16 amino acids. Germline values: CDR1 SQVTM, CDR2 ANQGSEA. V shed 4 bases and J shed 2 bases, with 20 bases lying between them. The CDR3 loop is CSVVGGIGTIQETQYF. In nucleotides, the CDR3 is TGCAGCGTTGTGGGGGGCATTGGGACGATTCAAGAGACCCAGTACTTC.

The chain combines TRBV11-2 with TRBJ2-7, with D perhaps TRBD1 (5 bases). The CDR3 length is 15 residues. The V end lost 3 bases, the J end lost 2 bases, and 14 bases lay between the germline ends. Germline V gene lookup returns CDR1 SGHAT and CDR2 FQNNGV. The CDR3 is CASSLGPQPTYEQYF. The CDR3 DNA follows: TGTGCCAGCAGCTTGGGGCCGCAGCCCACCTACGAGCAGTACTTC.

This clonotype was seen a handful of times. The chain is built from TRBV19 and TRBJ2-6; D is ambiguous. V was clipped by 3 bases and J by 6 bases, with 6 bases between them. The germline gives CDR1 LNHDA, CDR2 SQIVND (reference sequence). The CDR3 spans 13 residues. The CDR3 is CASSIDLANVLTF. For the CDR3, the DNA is TGTGCCAGTAGTATCGATCTGGCCAACGTCCTGACTTTC. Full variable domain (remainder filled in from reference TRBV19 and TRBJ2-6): DGGITQSPKYLFRKEGQNVTLSCEQNLNHDAMYWYRQDPGQGLRLIYYSQIVNDFQKGDIAEGYSVSREKKESFPLTVTSAQKNPTAFYLCASSIDLANVLTFGAGSRLTVL.

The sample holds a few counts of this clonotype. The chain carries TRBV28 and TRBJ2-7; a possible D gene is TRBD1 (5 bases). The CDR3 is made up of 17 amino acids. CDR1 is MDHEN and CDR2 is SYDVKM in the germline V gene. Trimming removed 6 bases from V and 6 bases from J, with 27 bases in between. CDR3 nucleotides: TGTGCCAGCAGCCCTGTGGGGCAGCAGTTACTTACAATCGAGCAGTACTTC. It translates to CASSPVGQQLLTIEQYF.

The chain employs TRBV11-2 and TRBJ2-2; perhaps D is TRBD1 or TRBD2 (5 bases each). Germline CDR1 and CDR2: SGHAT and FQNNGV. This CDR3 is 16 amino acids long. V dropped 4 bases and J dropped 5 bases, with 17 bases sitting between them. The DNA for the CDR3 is TGTGCCAGCAGCTCCATGAAGAGGGGCCTAACCGGGGAGCTGTTTTTT. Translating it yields CASSSMKRGLTGELFF.

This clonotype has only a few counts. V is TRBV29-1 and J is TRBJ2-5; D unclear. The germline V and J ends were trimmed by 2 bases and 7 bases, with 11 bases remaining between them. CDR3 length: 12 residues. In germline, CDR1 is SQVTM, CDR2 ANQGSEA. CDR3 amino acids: CSVEHLRGTQYF. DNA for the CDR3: TGCAGCGTTGAACACCTGAGAGGGACCCAGTACTTC.

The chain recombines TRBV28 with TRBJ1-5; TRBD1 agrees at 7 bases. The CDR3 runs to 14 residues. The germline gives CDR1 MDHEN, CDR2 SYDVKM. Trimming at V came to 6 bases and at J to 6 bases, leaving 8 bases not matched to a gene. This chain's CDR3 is CASSPGTAPQPQHF. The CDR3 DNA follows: TGTGCCAGCAGCCCCGGGACAGCTCCTCAGCCCCAGCATTTT.

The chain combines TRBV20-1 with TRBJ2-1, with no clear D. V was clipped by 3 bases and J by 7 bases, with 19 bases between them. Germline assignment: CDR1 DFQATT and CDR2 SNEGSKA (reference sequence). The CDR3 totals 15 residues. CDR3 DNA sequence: TGCAGTGCTAGCTTCGTAGAGGTCGAAGTAAATGAGCAGTTCTTC. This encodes CSASFVEVEVNEQFF.

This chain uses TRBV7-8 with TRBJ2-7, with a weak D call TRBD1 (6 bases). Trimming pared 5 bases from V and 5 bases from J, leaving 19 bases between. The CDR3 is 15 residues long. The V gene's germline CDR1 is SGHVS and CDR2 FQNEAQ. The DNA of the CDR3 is TGTGCCAGCAGCCATACGGACAGCGCTACCCACGAGCAGTACTTC. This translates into CASSHTDSATHEQYF.

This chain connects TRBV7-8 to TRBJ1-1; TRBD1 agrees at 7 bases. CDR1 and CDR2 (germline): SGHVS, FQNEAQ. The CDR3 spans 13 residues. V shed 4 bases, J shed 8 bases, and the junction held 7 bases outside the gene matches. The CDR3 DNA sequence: TGTGCCAGCAGCTCTACCCTACAGGGGGAAGCTTTCTTT. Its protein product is CASSSTLQGEAFF.

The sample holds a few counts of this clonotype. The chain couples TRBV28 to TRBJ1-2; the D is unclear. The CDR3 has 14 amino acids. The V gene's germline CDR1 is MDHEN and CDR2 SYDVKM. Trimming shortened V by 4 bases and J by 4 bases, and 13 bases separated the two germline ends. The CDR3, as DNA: TGTGCCAGCAGTTCCCAGTCCATGTCCTATGGCTACACCTTC. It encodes CASSSQSMSYGYTF.